These 24 T cell receptor beta chains came from one sample sequenced in a study of cytomegalovirus exposure and HLA in healthy donors (dated by TCRdb to 2016 to 2017). Libraries came from the immunoSEQ multiplex PCR assay. A mixture of 60 forward primers for TCR Vbeta segments and 13 reverse primers for TCR Jbeta segments was used in the multiplex PCR. Here the immuneACCESS table is served through TCRdb, limited to in-frame sequences with V and J called. Missing clones are a known gap in these copies; in checked studies unresolved V genes cover under half, and the rest lacks a known reason. A total of some 170,000 clones appear in this sample, about 72% of them only once. The top ten clonotypes cover about 2.5% of the sample. Sequencing was carried out using PBMCs. The receptors here all came from a human donor in good health.

This clone was picked up one time. This sample also contains other DNA sequences that code for the same CDR3. The chain has TRBV2 and TRBJ2-1; D remains unclear. V was pared by 6 bases and J by 2 bases, with 2 bases between. Germline V gene data show CDR1 as SNHLY and CDR2 as FYNNEI. This CDR3 is built from 11 residues. The CDR3 here is CASSAYNEQFF. The CDR3 coding sequence is TGTGCCAGCAGCGCCTACAATGAGCAGTTCTTC.

The chain uses TRBV4-2 and TRBJ2-5, with 15 bases that match TRBD2. Per germline, CDR1 LGHNA and CDR2 YNFKEQ. The J segment lost 2 bases and the V segment lost 1 base, leaving 5 bases of the junction unmatched. The CDR3 runs 18 residues. The CDR3 loop reads CASSQGLGTSGGQETQYF. The CDR3 DNA is TGTGCCAGCAGCCAAGGCCTCGGGACTAGCGGGGGGCAAGAGACCCAGTACTTC.

This chain connects TRBV6-5 to TRBJ1-2; 11 nucleotides line up with TRBD1. The CDR3 consists of 15 residues. CDR1 MNHEY and CDR2 SVGAGI come from the germline V gene. V lost 7 bases, J lost 3 bases, and 7 bases stayed unmatched. The CDR3 DNA follows: TGTGCCAGCATTAGGACAGGGGGCGCTCACTATGGCTACACCTTC. Translation gives CASIRTGGAHYGYTF.

V and J are TRBV5-1 and TRBJ2-2; D uncertain. The CDR3 contains 14 residues. Trimming took off 2 bases at V and 4 bases at J, with 9 bases between the two ends. Germline V gives CDR1 SGHRS, CDR2 YFSETQ. CDR3 protein: CASSFDLATGELFF. The CDR3 DNA is TGCGCCAGCAGCTTTGATTTGGCCACCGGGGAGCTGTTTTTT. Variable domain in full (rest from reference TRBV5-1 and TRBJ2-2): KAGVTQTPRYLIKTRGQQVTLSCSPISGHRSVSWYQQTPGQGLQFLFEYFSETQRNKGNFPGRFSGRQFSNSRSEMNVSTLELGDSALYLCASSFDLATGELFFGEGSRLTVL.

The genes are TRBV12-2 and TRBJ1-2; the DNA was not used to check the table's D call, TRBD1. TRBV12-2 is a recognized pseudogene. The CDR3 is made up of 15 amino acids. The CDR3 sequence is CASRSPDRVLGGYTF. For the CDR3, the DNA is TGTGCAAGTCGCTCCCCTGACAGGGTTCTAGGAGGCTACACCTTC.

The CDR3 region has the DNA TGTGCCAGTAGTCCGTTGAGCTCTCACTCCTACAATGAGCAGTTCTTC. Its protein is CASSPLSSHSYNEQFF. The chain has TRBV19 and TRBJ2-1; D gene unclear. Germline V lookup: CDR1 LNHDA, CDR2 SQIVND (reference sequence). This CDR3 region has 16 residues. V was clipped by 5 bases and J by 0 bases, with 14 bases between them.

This chain connects TRBV6-1 to TRBJ2-3, with D perhaps TRBD2 (5 bases). The CDR3 consists of 15 residues. The V gene's germline CDR1 is MNHNS and CDR2 SASEGT. V was shortened by 2 bases and J by 2 bases, with 11 bases between the two germline ends. The CDR3 loop reads CASSEPGIDTDTQYF. In DNA form, the CDR3 reads TGTGCCAGCAGTGAACCGGGAATTGACACAGATACGCAGTATTTT.

This rearrangement joins TRBV7-3 to TRBJ2-3; maybe TRBD1 (6 bases). CDR3 length: 12 residues. Trimming pared 3 bases from V and 5 bases from J, leaving 6 bases between. Looked up from germline, CDR1 is SGHTA and CDR2 is FQGTGA. CDR3 region: CASSLDRDTQYF. The CDR3 DNA follows: TGTGCCAGCAGCTTGGACAGAGATACGCAGTATTTT.

The chain recombines TRBV9 with TRBJ1-2, with D hard to call. The length of the CDR3 is 14 residues. The germline gives CDR1 SGDLS, CDR2 YYNGEE. V lost 0 bases to trimming and J lost 7 bases, with 13 bases between them. CDR3: CASSVDRGVGGYTF. The CDR3 region has the DNA TGTGCCAGCAGCGTAGATCGGGGTGTTGGTGGCTACACCTTC. Full variable domain (outside the CDR3, taken from reference TRBV9 and TRBJ1-2): DSGVTQTPKHLITATGQRVTLRCSPRSGDLSVYWYQQSLDQGLQFLIQYYNGEERAKGNILERFSAQQFPDLHSELNLSSLELGDSALYFCASSVDRGVGGYTFGSGTRLTVV.

CDR3 loop: CASSETWAPNTGELFF. As DNA, the CDR3 is TGTGCCAGCAGTGAAACTTGGGCACCTAACACCGGGGAGCTGTTTTTT. V gene TRBV6-1 combines with J gene TRBJ2-2; D remains ambiguous. This CDR3 comprises 16 residues. V was trimmed by 2 bases and J by 2 bases, leaving 12 bases between them. The germline V gene has CDR1 MNHNS and CDR2 SASEGT.

The chain carries TRBV7-6 and TRBJ1-2; 9 bases are shared with TRBD1. Trimming took 3 bases from V and 7 from J; bases not matched to a gene: 12. CDR3 length equals 16 residues. Germline assignment: CDR1 SGHVS and CDR2 FNYEAQ. CDR3 coding DNA: TGTGCCAGCAGCTTTACAGGGGGCGATCCAGCACCTGGCTACACCTTC. It translates to CASSFTGGDPAPGYTF.

The chain couples TRBV6-6 to TRBJ2-1, with D possibly being TRBD2 (7 bases). The germline CDR1 and CDR2 sequences are MNHNY and SVGAGI (reference sequence). The ends were cut back, 0 bases at V and 5 bases at J, with 14 bases in the middle. The length of the CDR3 is 16 residues. The CDR3 region has the DNA TGTGCCAGCAGTTACTCAATGGGGGGGCCTAACAATGAGCAGTTCTTC. Amino acid sequence: CASSYSMGGPNNEQFF.

V and J are TRBV7-3 and TRBJ2-1; D is uncertain. CDR1 SGHTA and CDR2 FQGTGA come from the germline V gene. There are 16 residues in the CDR3. V dropped 1 base and J dropped 0 bases, with 10 bases sitting between them. CDR3 in amino acids: CASSLNVPSSYNEQFF. The CDR3 DNA reads as TGTGCCAGCAGCTTAAACGTCCCCAGCTCCTACAATGAGCAGTTCTTC.

In its sample, this clone was seen a few times. This chain joins TRBV5-5 and TRBJ2-7; a possible D gene is TRBD2 (5 bases). Trimming removed 4 bases at V and 2 bases at J, with 16 bases between. Germline CDR1 reads SGHKS; CDR2 reads YYEKEE (reference sequence). The CDR3 has 15 amino acids. CDR3 residues: CASSLDGVGTYEQYF. The CDR3 nucleotides read TGTGCCAGCAGCCTAGACGGGGTCGGGACCTACGAGCAGTACTTC.

This clone showed up just a few times. V is TRBV6-5 and J is TRBJ2-1, with 14 bases identical to TRBD2. Unmatched junction bases numbered 8, after V lost 4 bases and J lost 9 bases. Per germline, CDR1 MNHEY and CDR2 SVGAGI. This CDR3 is 16 amino acids long. In DNA, the CDR3 is TGTGCCAGCAGTTTAAGACTAGCGGGGGGGCCGGGTGAGCAGTTCTTC. Translated, it gives CASSLRLAGGPGEQFF.

This chain joins TRBV19 and TRBJ1-1; D gene ambiguous. Germline V gives CDR1 LNHDA, CDR2 SQIVND (reference sequence). V lost 3 bases and J lost 0, with 8 bases in between. This CDR3 has 14 residues. CDR3 coding DNA: TGTGCCAGTAGTATGAACAGTCTGAACACTGAAGCTTTCTTT. Translation: CASSMNSLNTEAFF.

V gene TRBV27 combines with J gene TRBJ2-7; D uncertain. Trimming stripped 2 bases from V and 1 base from J, with 15 bases between. CDR3 length: 16 amino acids. Germline lookup yields CDR1 MNHEY and CDR2 SMNVEV (reference sequence). The CDR3, as DNA: TGTGCCAGCAGTTTAAGTGGGTCCATACTATCCTACGAGCAGTACTTC. This translates into CASSLSGSILSYEQYF.

The rearrangement joins TRBV27 to TRBJ1-5; D gene unclear. The length of the CDR3 is 14 residues. Germline V lookup: CDR1 MNHEY, CDR2 SMNVEV (reference sequence). Trimming stripped 3 bases from V and 1 base from J, with 7 bases between. The CDR3 loop is CASSFGQSNQPQHF. CDR3 DNA: TGTGCCAGCAGTTTTGGGCAGAGCAATCAGCCCCAGCATTTT.

V usage is TRBV7-2 and J usage is TRBJ2-5; TRBD1 is a possible D gene (5 bases). CDR1 SGHTA and CDR2 FQGNSA come from the germline V gene. The CDR3 loop spans 16 amino acids. V dropped 1 base and J dropped 5 bases, with 17 bases sitting between them. The CDR3 DNA is TGTGCCAGCAGCTTAGTGGGCCAGGGCGGTGGGGAGACCCAGTACTTC. Translating it yields CASSLVGQGGGETQYF.

The chain joins TRBV6-5 to TRBJ2-2, with D hard to call. Per germline, CDR1 MNHEY and CDR2 SVGAGI. CDR3 length: 15 residues. The germline V and J ends were trimmed by 6 bases and 1 base, with 12 bases remaining between them. The CDR3 reads CASRTTNGNTGELFF. Here the CDR3 DNA reads TGTGCCAGCAGAACCACAAATGGGAACACCGGGGAGCTGTTTTTT.

This chain connects TRBV18 to TRBJ2-2, with 9 bases aligning to TRBD2. Trimming at V came to 0 bases and at J to 3 bases, leaving 2 bases not matched to a gene. The CDR3 sequence is 16 residues long. From germline, CDR1 is KGHSH and CDR2 LQKENI. CDR3 in DNA: TGTGCCAGCTCACCACCAAGCGGGGGGTACACCGGGGAGCTGTTTTTT. This translates into CASSPPSGGYTGELFF.

This clone showed up just a few times. The chain uses TRBV25-1 and TRBJ2-1; tentatively, D is TRBD2 (5 bases). The germline V gene has CDR1 MGHDK and CDR2 SYGVNS. This CDR3 region has 15 residues. V gave up 3 bases and J gave up 10 bases, with 19 bases separating them. CDR3 coding DNA: TGTGCCAGCAGTGAGAGGGCCGCCTGGTGGGGAGAGCAGTTCTTC. Translation: CASSERAAWWGEQFF.

The chain carries TRBV6-5 and TRBJ1-2, with TRBD1 as a possible D gene (6 bases). Trimming removed 3 bases from V and 8 bases from J, with 16 bases in between. CDR1 MNHEY and CDR2 SVGAGI come from the germline V gene. The CDR3 is 14 residues long. The CDR3 DNA sequence: TGTGCCAGCAGTTATCGGGTCAGGGGCATCGGCTACACCTTC. This gives the protein CASSYRVRGIGYTF.

This chain uses TRBV21-1 with TRBJ2-2; TRBD1 is the table's D call, not checked against the DNA. TRBV21-1 is reported as a pseudogene. This CDR3 is 16 amino acids long. The CDR3 loop is CASSKVGTATTGELFF. CDR3 bases: TGTGCCAGCAGCAAAGTTGGAACAGCCACTACCGGGGAGCTGTTTTTT.